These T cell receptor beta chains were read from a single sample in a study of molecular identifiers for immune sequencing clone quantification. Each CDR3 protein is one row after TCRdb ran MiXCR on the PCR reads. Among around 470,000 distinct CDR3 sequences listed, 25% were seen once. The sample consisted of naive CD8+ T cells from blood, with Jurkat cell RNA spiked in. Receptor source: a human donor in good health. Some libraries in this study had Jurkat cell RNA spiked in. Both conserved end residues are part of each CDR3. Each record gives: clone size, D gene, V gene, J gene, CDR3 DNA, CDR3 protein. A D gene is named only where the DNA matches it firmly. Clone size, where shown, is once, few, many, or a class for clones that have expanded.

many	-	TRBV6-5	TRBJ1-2	TGTGCCAGCAGTTGGGGGGGATTGGATTTTCTCTTC	CASSWGGLDFLF
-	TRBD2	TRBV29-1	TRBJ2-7	TGCAGCGTTGAAGACATCGGGACTAGCGAAACCTACGAGCAGTACTTC	CSVEDIGTSETYEQYF
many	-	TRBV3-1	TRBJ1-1	TGTGCCAGCAGCCAAGATCTTTACAGGGCGACTGAAGCTTTCTTT	CASSQDLYRATEAFF
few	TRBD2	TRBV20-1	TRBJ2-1	TGCAGTGCCCCTCTGTTAGCGGGAGGTAATGAGCAGTTCTTC	CSAPLLAGGNEQFF
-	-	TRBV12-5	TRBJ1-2	TGTGCTAGTGGTTTGGTACGGGGTCCAGATGGCTACACCTTC	CASGLVRGPDGYTF
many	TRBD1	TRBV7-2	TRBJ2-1	TGTGCCAGCAGCTCCACAGGGGTCTCCTACAATGAGCAGTTCTTC	CASSSTGVSYNEQFF
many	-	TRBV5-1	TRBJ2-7	TGCGCCAGCAGCTTGGTGGGGTACTACGAGCAGTACTTC	CASSLVGYYEQYF
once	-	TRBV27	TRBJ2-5	TGTGCCAGCGGCCCCGTCAAACGTGTCCGGGAAATACCCCTCCAGTACTTC	CASGPVKRVREIPLQYF
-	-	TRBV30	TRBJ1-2	TGTGCCTGGAGTTCAAGTGACACCTACGCCTTC	CAWSSSDTYAF
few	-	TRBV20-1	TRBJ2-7	TGCAGTGCTAGAGACATAGTCTACGAGCAGTACTTC	CSARDIVYEQYF
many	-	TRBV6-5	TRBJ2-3	TGTGCCAGCAGTTACGGCCTGGAGATGGCGGGGCGCACAGATACGCAGTATTTT	CASSYGLEMAGRTDTQYF
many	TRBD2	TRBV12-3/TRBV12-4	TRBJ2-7	TGTGCCAGCAGTGGAGGGGGACTAGCTGCCGAGCAGTACTTC	CASSGGGLAAEQYF
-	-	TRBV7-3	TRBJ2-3	TGTGCCAGCAGCCAGGGGACCGATTTTTGGGATACGCAGTATTTT	CASSQGTDFWDTQYF
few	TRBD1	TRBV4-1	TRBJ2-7	TGCGCCAGCAGCCCAGCTTGGGGACAGGGGACATACGAGCAGTACTTC	CASSPAWGQGTYEQYF
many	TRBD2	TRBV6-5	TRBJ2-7	TGTGCCAGCAGTTACTCGACGGGACTAGCGGCCTACGAGCAGTACTTC	CASSYSTGLAAYEQYF
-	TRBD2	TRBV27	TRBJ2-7	TGTGCCAGCAGTCACGGGGGGAGATCTTCCTACGAGCAGTACTTC	CASSHGGRSSYEQYF
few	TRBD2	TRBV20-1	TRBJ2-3	TGCAGTGCTATCCACGCGACTAGCATATCAGGGTTAGATACGCAGTATTTT	CSAIHATSISGLDTQYF
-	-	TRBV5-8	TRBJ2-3	TGTGCCAGCAGGAACCCCGTGTCTGGGTTTGACTCAGATACGCAGTATTTT	CASRNPVSGFDSDTQYF
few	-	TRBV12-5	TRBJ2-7	TGTGCTAGTGGTTGGGGGGACATTTCCTACGAGCAGTACTTC	CASGWGDISYEQYF